A single sample is the source of the 16 T cell receptor beta chains below, sequenced in a study of T cell responses to AZD1222 COVID-19 vaccine. Clones were read by immunoSEQ multiplex PCR, and TCRdb kept only the in-frame ones, dropping some. The repertoire holds tens of thousands of clones, with 80% to 90% as singletons. Sequenced material: peripheral blood, taken 28 days after the second AZD1222 dose. Receptors were obtained from an adult who received the AZD1222 COVID-19 vaccine.

The chain joins TRBV7-2 to TRBJ2-2, with D perhaps matching TRBD2 (5 bases). The CDR3 is 14 residues long. CDR1 is SGHTA, CDR2 FQGNSA, per germline. V was clipped by 1 base and J by 7 bases, with 10 bases between them. CDR3 residues: CASSLVLVGGELFF. The CDR3 DNA is TGTGCCAGCAGCTTAGTACTAGTGGGCGGGGAGCTGTTTTTT.

This clone was observed a single time. One end of the junction fails to match germline, which may point to a read error. This chain uses TRBV12-3 or TRBV12-4 with TRBJ2-3; weak D call: TRBD1 (5 bases). CDR3 length: 11 residues. The CDR3 region is CASSLGIWGSF. The CDR3 bases are TGTGCCAGCAGCTTAGGGATTTGGGGCTCTTTT.

This chain uses TRBV6-1 with TRBJ1-2; 8 bases map to TRBD1. With 3 bases clipped from V and 7 bases from J, the junction kept 16 bases outside the gene matches. Per the germline V gene, CDR1 is MNHNS and CDR2 is SASEGT. The CDR3 totals 17 residues. The DNA of the CDR3 is TGTGCCAGCAGTGAGCCAAGAGGGACAGGAGGGGCACCTGGCTACACCTTC. It yields the protein CASSEPRGTGGAPGYTF.

The chain has TRBV24-1 and TRBJ1-5, with D uncertain. Germline-derived CDR1 and CDR2 are KGHDR and SFDVKD. CDR3 size: 12 residues. V lost 6 bases and J 1 base, leaving 3 bases between the germline ends. The chain's CDR3 is CATSQSNQPQHF. The CDR3 DNA reads TGTGCCACCAGTCAGAGCAATCAGCCCCAGCATTTT.

The chain combines TRBV19 with TRBJ1-2; D may be TRBD1 (5 bases). The CDR3 consists of 13 residues. Deletions cut 4 bases from V and 3 bases from J, with 9 bases between. The germline gives CDR1 LNHDA, CDR2 SQIVND (reference sequence). CDR3 sequence (DNA): TGTGCCAGTAGTACGGACAACTACTATGGCTACACCTTC. Its protein is CASSTDNYYGYTF.

The rearrangement links TRBV9 to TRBJ2-2, with D unclear. The CDR3 covers 15 residues. V was trimmed by 0 bases and J by 6 bases, leaving 12 bases between them. The germline CDR1 and CDR2 sequences are SGDLS and YYNGEE. CDR3 sequence reads: CASSVAVSGAGELFF. CDR3 sequence (DNA): TGTGCCAGCAGCGTAGCTGTTTCGGGCGCCGGGGAGCTGTTTTTT. Filled out from reference TRBV9 and TRBJ2-2, the complete variable domain reads DSGVTQTPKHLITATGQRVTLRCSPRSGDLSVYWYQQSLDQGLQFLIQYYNGEERAKGNILERFSAQQFPDLHSELNLSSLELGDSALYFCASSVAVSGAGELFFGEGSRLTVL.

The chain employs TRBV28 and TRBJ2-7; maybe TRBD1 (6 bases). Per the germline V gene, CDR1 is MDHEN and CDR2 is SYDVKM. V was pared by 5 bases and J by 0 bases, with 17 bases between. This CDR3 is 16 amino acids long. The CDR3 DNA reads as TGTGCCAGCAGTCCCTTTCAGGGGATCAGCTCCTACGAGCAGTACTTC. Translating gives CASSPFQGISSYEQYF.

This chain uses TRBV2 with TRBJ2-1; D is undetermined. Germline V CDR1 and CDR2: SNHLY, FYNNEI. The germline V and J ends were trimmed by 4 bases and 7 bases, with 8 bases remaining between them. This CDR3 has 12 residues. CDR3 amino acids: CASSGTHNEQFF. CDR3 DNA sequence: TGTGCCAGCAGTGGGACGCATAATGAGCAGTTCTTC.

The chain links TRBV6-5 to TRBJ1-4; 8 nucleotides agree with TRBD1. This CDR3 region has 14 residues. J was trimmed by 8 bases and V by 2 bases; bases with no gene match: 4. Germline V gene lookup returns CDR1 MNHEY and CDR2 SVGAGI. The CDR3 sequence: CASSYGTGPEKLFF. CDR3 nucleotide sequence: TGTGCCAGCAGTTACGGGACAGGCCCAGAAAAACTGTTTTTT.

J is TRBJ1-5 and V is TRBV5-8; no clear D gene. Per germline, CDR1 SGHTS and CDR2 YDEGEE. This CDR3 region has 16 residues. V was shortened by 3 bases and J by 3 bases, with 16 bases between the two germline ends. CDR3 nucleotide sequence: TGTGCCAGCAGCTCCTCGGCGGGTAGAAACAATCAGCCCCAGCATTTT. This translates into CASSSSAGRNNQPQHF.

CDR3 amino acids: CATSVAESNYGYTF. Here the CDR3 DNA reads TGTGCCACCAGTGTTGCCGAATCTAACTATGGCTACACCTTC. The chain carries TRBV24-1 and TRBJ1-2; no firm D call. CDR3 length: 14 amino acids. V was clipped by 5 bases and J by 0 bases, with 9 bases between them. The germline V gene encodes CDR1 KGHDR and CDR2 SFDVKD.

The chain joins TRBV5-6 to TRBJ1-1; tentative D call: TRBD1 (6 bases). The V gene's germline CDR1 is SGHDT and CDR2 YYEEEE. V dropped 7 bases and J dropped 1 base, with 14 bases sitting between them. This CDR3 spans 14 amino acids. CDR3 loop: CASFGRGWNTEAFF. The CDR3 DNA sequence: TGTGCCAGCTTCGGCAGGGGCTGGAACACTGAAGCTTTCTTT.

The chain has TRBV6-5 and TRBJ2-2, with D possibly matching TRBD1 (6 bases). Trimming took off 7 bases at V and 6 bases at J, with 9 bases between the two ends. The CDR3 is 12 amino acids. Per germline, CDR1 MNHEY and CDR2 SVGAGI. CDR3 in amino acids: CASIGGPGELFF. CDR3 DNA sequence: TGTGCCAGCATAGGGGGTCCCGGGGAGCTGTTTTTT.

The chain recombines TRBV11-2 with TRBJ2-3; D is perhaps TRBD2 (5 bases). Germline CDR1 is SGHAT and CDR2 is FQNNGV. The CDR3 is 17 residues long. V was pared by 5 bases and J by 4 bases, with 22 bases between. The CDR3 loop reads CASSGIRGPPGPDTQYF. The CDR3 bases are TGTGCCAGCAGCGGGATCCGGGGTCCCCCTGGCCCAGATACGCAGTATTTT.

This rearrangement joins TRBV3-1 (or the pseudogene TRBV3-2) to TRBJ2-3; D might be TRBD2 (5 bases). From germline, CDR1 is LGHDT and CDR2 YNNKEL (reference sequence). The CDR3 sequence is 16 residues long. The V end lost 1 base, the J end lost 3 bases, and 14 bases lay between the germline ends. CDR3 in amino acids: CASSQVGRGRTDTQYF. CDR3 in DNA: TGTGCCAGCAGCCAAGTGGGTCGGGGAAGGACAGATACGCAGTATTTT.

This chain joins TRBV6-5 and TRBJ1-5, with TRBD1 as a possible D gene (5 bases). Per germline, CDR1 MNHEY and CDR2 SVGAGI. This CDR3 contains 15 residues. V shed 2 bases and J shed 7 bases, with 15 bases lying between them. CDR3 residues: CASSYRGIKGQPQHF. For the CDR3, the DNA is TGTGCCAGCAGTTACAGGGGTATAAAGGGACAGCCCCAGCATTTT.